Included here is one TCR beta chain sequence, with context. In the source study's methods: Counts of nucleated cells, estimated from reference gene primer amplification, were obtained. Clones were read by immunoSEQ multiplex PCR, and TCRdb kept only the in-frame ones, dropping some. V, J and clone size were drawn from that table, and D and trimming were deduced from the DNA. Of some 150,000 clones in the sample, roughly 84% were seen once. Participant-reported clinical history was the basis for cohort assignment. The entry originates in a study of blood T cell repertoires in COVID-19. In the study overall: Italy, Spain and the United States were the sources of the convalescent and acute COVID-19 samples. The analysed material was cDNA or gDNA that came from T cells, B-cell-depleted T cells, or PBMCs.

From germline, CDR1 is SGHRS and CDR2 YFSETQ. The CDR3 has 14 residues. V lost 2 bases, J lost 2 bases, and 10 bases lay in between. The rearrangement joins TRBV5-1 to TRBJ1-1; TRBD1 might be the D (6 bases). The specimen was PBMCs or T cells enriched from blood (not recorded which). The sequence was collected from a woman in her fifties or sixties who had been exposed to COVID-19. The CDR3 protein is CASSFTGPNTEAFF. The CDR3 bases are TGCGCCAGCAGCTTCACAGGGCCAAACACTGAAGCTTTCTTT.